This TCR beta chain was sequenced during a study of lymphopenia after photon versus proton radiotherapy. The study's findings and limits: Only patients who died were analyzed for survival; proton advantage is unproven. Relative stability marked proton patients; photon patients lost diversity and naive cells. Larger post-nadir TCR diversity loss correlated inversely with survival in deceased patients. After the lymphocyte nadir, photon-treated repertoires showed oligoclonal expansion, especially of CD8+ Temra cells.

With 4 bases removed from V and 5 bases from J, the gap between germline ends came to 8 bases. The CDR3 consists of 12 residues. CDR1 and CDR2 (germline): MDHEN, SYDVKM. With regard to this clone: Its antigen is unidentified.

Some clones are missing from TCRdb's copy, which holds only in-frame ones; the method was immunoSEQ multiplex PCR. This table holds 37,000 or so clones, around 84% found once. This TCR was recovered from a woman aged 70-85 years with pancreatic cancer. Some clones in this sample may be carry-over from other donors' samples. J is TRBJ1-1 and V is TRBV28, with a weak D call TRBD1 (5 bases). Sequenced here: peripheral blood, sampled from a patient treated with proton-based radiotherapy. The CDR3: CASSSGQTEAFF. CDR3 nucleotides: TGTGCCAGCAGTTCCGGACAAACTGAAGCTTTCTTT.